This TCR beta chain was observed in a study of CD8 T cells in ankylosing spondylitis. Findings and caveats of the study: From matched ankylosing spondylitis synovial fluid, disease-linked clones were reportedly recovered at significantly enriched levels. A TCR beta motif made of several highly homologous variants seemed typical of ankylosing spondylitis blood. In the blood and synovial fluid of reactive arthritis, some motif variants had been previously reported.

The TCR beta libraries were generated through quantitative 5'-RACE incorporating molecular barcodes. TCRdb ran MiXCR on the 5' RACE reads and lists one entry per CDR3 protein. The repertoire has 700,000 or so distinct CDR3 sequences, roughly 19% of them found once; the top ten carry 19%. As for this clonotype: Its specificity is unknown.

The CDR3 length is 16 residues. The V end was cut by 6 bases, the J end by 4 bases, with 18 bases between. Germline CDR1 LGHDT, CDR2 YNNKEL (reference sequence). Sequenced input: blood, either unsorted or a sorted T cell fraction (not recorded which). The source is a male donor with ankylosing spondylitis. This rearrangement joins TRBV3-1 to TRBJ2-2; D may be TRBD1 (5 bases). Here the CDR3 reads CASSKNSRDPTGELFF. The CDR3 region has the DNA TGTGCCAGCAGTAAAAACAGCAGGGATCCCACCGGGGAGCTGTTTTTT.